This TCR beta chain was obtained from a study of CXCR3 chemokines and chemotherapy response in bladder cancer. This CDR3 spans 14 amino acids. The germline CDR1 and CDR2 sequences are LNHNV and YYDKDF (reference sequence). Trimming took 5 bases from V and 9 from J, leaving 14 bases between them. This clonotype came up many times. TCRdb reprocessed the PCR reads with MiXCR, giving one entry per CDR3 protein. The table lists approximately 13,000 distinct CDR3 sequences, roughly 12% of them singletons. The chain carries TRBV15 and TRBJ1-6; possible D gene TRBD1, 5 bases. The biological material was taken from a patient whose treatment included neoadjuvant chemotherapy. This TCR derives from a human donor with bladder cancer that did not respond to neoadjuvant chemotherapy. CDR3 bases: TGTGCCACCAGCGGAGGGGCTCGGAGTTCACCCCTCCACTTT. Translated, it gives CATSGGARSSPLHF.